The present T cell receptor beta chain was sequenced within a study of blood T cell repertoires in COVID-19. Study-level information: COVID-19 samples, acute and convalescent, were from the United States, Italy and Spain. T cells, B-cell-depleted T cells, or PBMCs provided the cDNA or gDNA that served as material.

The protocol was immunoSEQ multiplex PCR, while the TCRdb copy is restricted to in-frame clones and leaves out a portion. Of fewer than 250,000 clones in the sample, approximately 73% are singletons; the top ten hold around 17%. Trimming took 7 bases from V and 0 from J, leaving 10 bases between them. The V gene's germline CDR1 is MNHEY and CDR2 SVGAGI. The CDR3 is made up of 14 amino acids. Sequenced sample: PBMCs or T cells enriched from blood (not recorded which). This receptor was taken from a woman between 45 and 65 years old with acute COVID-19. The chain couples TRBV6-5 to TRBJ2-4; unclear D gene. The CDR3 region has the DNA TGTGCCAGCATGAGAAGCTTAGCCAAAAACATTCAGTACTTC. It translates to CASMRSLAKNIQYF.